This is a list of T cell receptor beta chains from one sample in a study of blood T cell repertoires in COVID-19. Generated by immunoSEQ multiplex PCR, the TCRdb table keeps only in-frame clones and is missing some. The top ten clones hold 2% to 2.5% of a sample with around 130,000 clones, about 86% of them seen once. The sequenced sample was peripheral blood. The receptors were gathered from a woman between 50 and 59 years old with acute or convalescent COVID-19. Each CDR3 is given without its conserved first and last residue.

V gene	J gene	CDR3 length	CDR3 protein
TRBV6-4	TRBJ1-5	13	ASSAGDRGNQPQH
TRBV6-5	TRBJ2-1	11	ASSYRSGGEQF
TRBV30	TRBJ2-6	12	AWEGGSGANVLT
TRBV5-1	TRBJ1-1	14	ASRILTGGVNTEAF
TRBV6-6	TRBJ2-7	12	ASSYAGQIYEQY
TRBV7-9	TRBJ2-7	9	ASGYSYEQY
TRBV5-1	TRBJ1-3	15	ASSPEATGAYGNTIY
TRBV7-2	TRBJ1-2	12	ASRMTGGQYGYT
TRBV7-2	TRBJ1-2	11	ASSFDNKGGYT
TRBV30	TRBJ2-1	10	AWSVRGNEQF
TRBV18	TRBJ1-1	14	ASSPFDRAGNTEAF
TRBV7-9	TRBJ1-2	15	ASSEAKGQNLNYGYT
TRBV5-4	TRBJ1-1	12	ASFQGARDTEAF
TRBV2	TRBJ2-3	12	ASSGTGSPDTQY